This T cell receptor beta chain was obtained from a study of T cell clones after liver transplantation. Across the whole study: Samples came from ITN030ST, which attempted immunosuppression withdrawal within 2 years of liver transplantation. Study outcomes and limitations: Graft donor-reactive T cells may have migrated into the graft rather than being deleted.

This CDR3 spans 17 amino acids. V was trimmed by 6 bases and J by 0 bases, leaving 20 bases between them. In germline, CDR1 is MDHEN, CDR2 SYDVKM. As to this clone: No antigen is known for it.

Sequencing used immunoSEQ multiplex PCR; TCRdb keeps in-frame clones, though not all of them. The sample includes about 47,000 clones, about 90% of them seen just once. J is TRBJ1-2 and V is TRBV28; unclear D gene. Source: CD8+ T cells from blood, taken 12 months after liver transplant. The TCR originated in a human patient who received a liver transplant. Part of the T cells may come from the graft donor. CDR3 residues: CASSPLGVEKTNYGYTF. The CDR3, as DNA: TGTGCCAGCAGCCCCCTAGGAGTGGAGAAGACTAACTATGGCTACACCTTC.